These T cell receptor beta chains were read from a single sample in a study of blood T cell repertoires in COVID-19. Data came from immunoSEQ multiplex PCR; TCRdb stores just in-frame clones and leaves some out. The sample holds about 250,000 clones, around nine tenths seen once. Sequencing was done on a sample of peripheral blood. These receptors were collected from a woman aged 60-75 years who had recovered from COVID-19. Both conserved end residues are part of each CDR3. The D gene is left open where the match is weak. Some rows have no size entry. The others give once, few or many, or a class for an expanded clone.

TRBD2	NA	TRBJ2-5	TRBV7-2	TGTGCCAGCGAGCGGGGAAACCAAGAGACCCAGTACTTC	CASERGNQETQYF
TRBD2	NA	TRBJ2-3	TRBV27	TGTGCCAGCAGACCGACGGGAGGAGATACGCAGTATTTT	CASRPTGGDTQYF
NA	NA	TRBJ2-7	TRBV7-2	TGTGCCAGCAGCTTATTCTCTACCGGGGACGAGCAGTACTTC	CASSLFSTGDEQYF
NA	once	TRBJ2-5	TRBV19	TGTGCCACCCGACAGAACCAAGAGACCCAGTACTTC	CATRQNQETQYF
TRBD2	NA	TRBJ2-7	TRBV7-3	TGTGCCAGCAGCGAGGGACTAGCGGCCTCCTACGAGCAGTACTTC	CASSEGLAASYEQYF
NA	NA	TRBJ2-5	TRBV2	TGTGCCAGTACAGGACAGAGCCAAGAGACCCAGTACTTC	CASTGQSQETQYF
TRBD1	NA	TRBJ2-2	TRBV12-5	TGTGCTAGTGGTGACCCGACAGGGGGATCTGCGAACACCGGGGAGCTGTTTTTT	CASGDPTGGSANTGELFF
NA	NA	TRBJ2-5	TRBV4-3	TGCGCCAGCAGCCAAGATGTGACCCAAACTAAAAAGTACTTC	CASSQDVTQTKKYF
NA	NA	TRBJ1-1	TRBV7-3	TGTGCCAGCAGCCCATCTGTCCGAGACACTGAAGCTTTCTTT	CASSPSVRDTEAFF
NA	NA	TRBJ1-1	TRBV27	TGTGCCAGCAGTTTTACTAGCAGAATTTACACTGAAGCTTTCTTT	CASSFTSRIYTEAFF
NA	NA	TRBJ2-7	TRBV5-1	TGCGCCAGCAGCGCGACAGGGAGGATGGACGAGCAGTACTTC	CASSATGRMDEQYF
NA	NA	TRBJ2-7	TRBV5-1	TGCGCCAGCAGCTGGACTTTACTATCTGGGACAGAGCAGTACTTC	CASSWTLLSGTEQYF
TRBD1	once	TRBJ1-1	TRBV6-6	TGTGCCAGCAGCCTAGGACAGGGGGCCCCTGAAGCTTTCTTT	CASSLGQGAPEAFF
NA	NA	TRBJ2-1	TRBV9	TGTGCCAGCAGCGAAGCAGGGCATTGGCTCTATGAGCAGTTCTTC	CASSEAGHWLYEQFF
TRBD1	few	TRBJ1-1	TRBV19	TGTGCCAGTAGTCCCAGGGACAGGGTCGGATCTGAAGCTTTCTTT	CASSPRDRVGSEAFF
TRBD2	NA	TRBJ2-1	TRBV10-3	TGTGCCATCAGTGAGTCGGCGGGGGGGCCATATATGGTAAATGAGCAGTTCTTC	CAISESAGGPYMVNEQFF
TRBD2	NA	TRBJ2-3	TRBV4-1	TGCGCCAGCAACCAATTAGCGGGGGGCCTCACAGATACGCAGTATTTT	CASNQLAGGLTDTQYF
NA	NA	TRBJ1-1	TRBV2	TGTGCCAGCAGTGAATACATGGAAGCTTTCTTT	CASSEYMEAFF
NA	NA	TRBJ1-5	TRBV21-1	TGTGCCAGCAGCACGTGTGTTGAGTCCAAACATTTT	CASSTCVESKHF
NA	NA	TRBJ2-7	TRBV7-2	TGTGCCAGCAGCTTACCAGGGATTACCTACGAGCAGTACTTC	CASSLPGITYEQYF
TRBD1	NA	TRBJ1-2	TRBV6-5	TGTGCCAGCAGCTCTACAGGGGTCTATGGCTACACCTTC	CASSSTGVYGYTF
NA	NA	TRBJ1-1	TRBV4-3	TGCGCCAGCAGCCAAGGGAGGGTTGGCAGCACTGAAGCTTTCTTT	CASSQGRVGSTEAFF
NA	NA	TRBJ2-7	TRBV7-9	TGTGCCAGCAGCCCCAACTACGAGCAGTACTTC	CASSPNYEQYF
TRBD2	NA	TRBJ2-3	TRBV11-2	TGTGCCAGCAGCTTATTCGCGGGGGACCCTACAGATACGCAGTATTTT	CASSLFAGDPTDTQYF
NA	NA	TRBJ2-7	TRBV6-2/TRBV6-3	TGTGCCAGCAGTTACGGGGGGTTATCCGCCGAGCAGTACTTC	CASSYGGLSAEQYF
NA	NA	TRBJ2-2	TRBV7-9	TGTGCCAGCAGCTTTTATCCCAACACCGGGGAGCTGTTTTTT	CASSFYPNTGELFF
TRBD2	NA	TRBJ2-3	TRBV2	TGTGCCAGCAGCGTAAGCGGGGGGTGGGTCGCAGATACGCAGTATTTT	CASSVSGGWVADTQYF
TRBD1	NA	TRBJ1-1	TRBV7-2	TGTGCCAGCAGCTTCGACAGGGTGGCCACTGAAGCTTTCTTT	CASSFDRVATEAFF
NA	NA	TRBJ1-5	TRBV6-5	TGTGCCAGCAGTACCCGACAAATGGCCAATCAGCCCCAGCATTTT	CASSTRQMANQPQHF
NA	NA	TRBJ2-2	TRBV14	TGTGCCAGCAGCCAAGATACAGGGTACACCGGGGAGCTGTTTTTT	CASSQDTGYTGELFF
TRBD1	NA	TRBJ1-1	TRBV7-2	TGTGCCAGCAGCTTCCCACCGGGACAGGGGATTGAAGCTTTCTTT	CASSFPPGQGIEAFF
NA	NA	TRBJ2-3	TRBV6-1	TGTGCCAGCAGTGTGGTCCTCGCGGGGGCCTACGCAGATACGCAGTATTTT	CASSVVLAGAYADTQYF
TRBD2	NA	TRBJ2-5	TRBV5-4	TGTGCCAGCAGCCCCGGGGCTAGCGGGGGGGCAGGGGAGACCCAGTACTTC	CASSPGASGGAGETQYF
NA	once	TRBJ2-3	TRBV6-4	TGTGCCAGCAGAATAGAGGAGGGCACAGATACGCAGTATTTT	CASRIEEGTDTQYF
NA	NA	TRBJ1-2	TRBV6-5	TGTGCCACCAACCGGGGGAGCTTCTATGGCTACACCTTC	CATNRGSFYGYTF
NA	NA	TRBJ1-4	TRBV5-1	TGCGCCAGCAGCCAGGTAACGACAGGAGAAAAACTGTTTTTT	CASSQVTTGEKLFF
TRBD1	NA	TRBJ2-2	TRBV19	TGTGCCAGTAGACACCGGGACAGGGTGACCACCGGGGAGCTGTTTTTT	CASRHRDRVTTGELFF
NA	NA	TRBJ1-3	TRBV7-6	TGTGCCAGCAGCTTAGCGTCGGTTCACTCTGGAAACACCATATATTTT	CASSLASVHSGNTIYF
TRBD1	NA	TRBJ1-2	TRBV6-5	TGTGCCAGCAGGCCCGGGACAGGGGACTTCTATGGCTACACCTTC	CASRPGTGDFYGYTF
NA	NA	TRBJ2-7	TRBV10-3	TGTGCCATCAGTGGAGAGGGTAAAGGGTTCCCCTACGAGCAGTACTTC	CAISGEGKGFPYEQYF
NA	NA	TRBJ2-1	TRBV11-3	TGTGCCAGCAGCCCCACCCAGGGGGGCGATGAGCAGTTCTTC	CASSPTQGGDEQFF
NA	NA	TRBJ2-5	TRBV25-1	TGTGCCATCCCCCTGGTCAGACAAGAGACCCAGTACTTC	CAIPLVRQETQYF
NA	NA	TRBJ2-2	TRBV29-1	TGCAGCGCCCGAGGCAGGAACACCGGGGAGCTGTTTTTT	CSARGRNTGELFF
NA	NA	TRBJ2-7	TRBV5-6	TGTGCCAGCAGCTTTTCACGCGATGGCGGGAAGTACTTC	CASSFSRDGGKYF
NA	few	TRBJ1-3	TRBV19	TGTGCCACGGCGACAGGCCCTGGAAACACCATATATTTT	CATATGPGNTIYF
TRBD1	NA	TRBJ2-7	TRBV10-3	TGTGCCATCAGTGAGCCGGGGGGACAGGGCTACTTC	CAISEPGGQGYF
NA	NA	TRBJ2-7	TRBV11-2	TGTGCCAGCAGCTTAGTTAGGGGCTCCTACGAGCAGTACTTC	CASSLVRGSYEQYF
TRBD2	NA	TRBJ2-7	TRBV7-2	TGTGCCAGCAGCTTAGCCCCGGGGAGCGGGGGGCCCCCACTTGATTACGAGCAGTACTTC	CASSLAPGSGGPPLDYEQYF
NA	NA	TRBJ1-1	TRBV7-6	TGTGCCAGCAGCTTTAGGGAGGACACTGAAGCTTTCTTT	CASSFREDTEAFF